A single T cell receptor (beta chain) is shown here with its context. The sample belongs to a study of T cells in tumors after PD-1 blockade. The wider study: Mean per blood sample: 113,528 templates (24,679-257,772), 36,536 unique clonotypes.

The germline CDR1 and CDR2 sequences are MNHEY and SVGEGT. The CDR3 covers 16 residues. V shed 5 bases, J shed 3 bases, and the junction held 10 bases outside the gene matches. Libraries were prepared by immunoSEQ multiplex PCR; TCRdb keeps only in-frame clonotypes and omits some of them. The sample yields 34,000 or so clones, about three quarters seen once. This clonotype was sampled from a human donor with basal cell carcinoma. The chain combines TRBV6-2 or TRBV6-3 with TRBJ1-5, with 7 bases fitting TRBD1. The sample in question was PBMCs, obtained after anti-PD-1 treatment. The CDR3 reads CASSPRDRGVNQPQHF. CDR3 sequence (DNA): TGTGCCAGCAGTCCCCGGGACAGAGGGGTCAATCAGCCCCAGCATTTT.